Listed below are T cell receptor beta chains from one sample, sequenced in a study of cytomegalovirus exposure and HLA in healthy donors. Profiled with immunoSEQ multiplex PCR; TCRdb holds only in-frame clones, not every one. Of over 80,000 clones listed, about four fifths are singletons. Sequences were obtained from PBMCs. The receptors originated from a man between 35 and 55 years old in good health and CMV-seropositive. Both conserved end residues are part of each CDR3. The D gene is left open where the match is weak. Size is omitted from some rows. Given values are once, few, many or a class for expanded clones.

D gene	V gene	CDR3 length	clone size	J gene	CDR3 protein	CDR3 DNA
NA	TRBV12-5	16	NA	TRBJ2-1	CASGPPEASSYNEQFF	TGTGCTAGTGGTCCCCCTGAGGCTTCCTCCTACAATGAGCAGTTCTTC
TRBD1	TRBV5-4	13	NA	TRBJ2-7	CASSIGTAYEQYF	TGTGCCAGCAGTATCGGGACAGCCTACGAGCAGTACTTC
TRBD1	TRBV19	11	NA	TRBJ1-1	CASSIASDRTF	TGTGCCAGTAGTATAGCTTCGGACAGGACATTT
NA	TRBV11-2	15	NA	TRBJ1-5	CASSLGQGYNQPQHF	TGTGCCAGCAGCTTAGGGCAGGGGTACAATCAGCCCCAGCATTTT
TRBD1	TRBV14	16	NA	TRBJ2-7	CASSQEGDRGPHEQYF	TGTGCCAGCAGCCAAGAAGGGGACAGGGGGCCCCACGAGCAGTACTTC
NA	TRBV27	13	NA	TRBJ1-5	CASSFGVNQPQHF	TGTGCCAGCAGTTTTGGAGTCAATCAGCCCCAGCATTTT
TRBD1	TRBV5-4	15	once	TRBJ1-6	CASSLEWTGRSPLHF	TGTGCCAGCAGCTTGGAGTGGACAGGGAGATCACCCCTCCACTTT
NA	TRBV5-1	14	NA	TRBJ1-1	CASSLGGEGGEAFF	TGCGCCAGCAGCCTGGGGGGGGAGGGCGGTGAAGCTTTCTTT
TRBD1	TRBV29-1	13	NA	TRBJ1-1	CSVIGQGGTEAFF	TGCAGCGTTATCGGACAGGGCGGCACTGAAGCTTTCTTT
TRBD1	TRBV28	17	once	TRBJ2-7	CASSVDRGTFISYEQYF	TGTGCCAGCAGTGTGGACAGGGGGACTTTTATCTCCTACGAGCAGTACTTC
TRBD2	TRBV5-6	14	NA	TRBJ2-5	CASSRWGGEGTQYF	TGTGCCAGCAGTCGGTGGGGGGGGGAAGGGACCCAGTACTTC
TRBD1	TRBV5-5	15	NA	TRBJ1-5	CASSGGDRNNQPQHF	TGTGCCAGCAGCGGCGGGGACAGAAACAATCAGCCCCAGCATTTT
NA	TRBV30	16	NA	TRBJ1-3	CAWSRPPSPSGNTIYF	TGTGCCTGGAGTCGACCACCTAGCCCCTCTGGAAACACCATATATTTT
TRBD1	TRBV9	17	NA	TRBJ1-3	CASSVGAWTGGGNTIYF	TGTGCCAGCAGCGTAGGGGCCTGGACAGGGGGCGGAAACACCATATATTTT
NA	TRBV28	14	NA	TRBJ1-2	CASSLWSGSYGYTF	TGTGCCAGCAGTTTATGGTCAGGTAGCTATGGCTACACCTTC
NA	TRBV6-5	15	NA	TRBJ1-3	CASSLAVASGNTIYF	TGTGCCAGCAGTTTGGCCGTAGCCTCTGGAAACACCATATATTTT
NA	TRBV9	12	once	TRBJ2-7	CASSASSYEQYF	TGTGCCAGCAGCGCTTCCTCCTACGAGCAGTACTTC
NA	TRBV28	12	NA	TRBJ2-7	CASSFRGYEQYF	TGTGCCAGCAGTTTTCGGGGCTACGAGCAGTACTTC
NA	TRBV6-6	14	NA	TRBJ2-7	CASIKNRAAYEQYF	TGTGCCAGCATCAAAAACAGGGCGGCCTACGAGCAGTACTTC
NA	TRBV6-1	13	NA	TRBJ2-7	CACLGGVGYEQYF	TGTGCCTGCCTCGGAGGGGTTGGCTACGAGCAGTACTTC
TRBD1	TRBV7-2	15	NA	TRBJ1-1	CASSSHQGVGTEAFF	TGTGCCAGCAGTAGTCACCAGGGGGTAGGGACTGAAGCTTTCTTT
NA	TRBV29-1	14	NA	TRBJ1-1	CSVDGPTGLTEAFF	TGCAGCGTTGACGGGCCGACAGGACTCACTGAAGCTTTCTTT
NA	TRBV2	12	NA	TRBJ2-3	CASSLGTDTQYF	TGTGCCAGCAGCCTTGGCACAGATACGCAGTATTTT
TRBD2	TRBV11-2	17	NA	TRBJ2-1	CASSLFRTSGGYNEQFF	TGTGCCAGCAGCTTATTCCGGACTAGCGGGGGTTACAATGAGCAGTTCTTC
NA	TRBV19	12	once	TRBJ1-2	CASGQVAGGYTF	TGTGCCAGTGGGCAGGTCGCAGGAGGCTACACCTTC
TRBD2	TRBV7-8	16	NA	TRBJ2-1	CASSPYRLAGGYEQFF	TGTGCCAGCAGCCCGTACCGACTAGCGGGAGGGTATGAGCAGTTCTTC
NA	TRBV7-9	13	NA	TRBJ1-3	CAIRQSSGNTIYF	TGTGCCATAAGACAGTCCTCTGGAAACACCATATATTTT
NA	TRBV5-1	15	NA	TRBJ2-1	CASSLVPGKQNEQFF	TGCGCCAGCAGCTTGGTTCCAGGGAAGCAGAATGAGCAGTTCTTC
TRBD1	TRBV4-1	17	NA	TRBJ2-1	CASSHILQGARGNEQFF	TGCGCCAGCAGCCACATATTACAGGGGGCGCGGGGCAATGAGCAGTTCTTC
NA	TRBV28	17	NA	TRBJ2-4	CASTGGPGLLLENSQYF	TGTGCCAGCACCGGGGGTCCGGGACTTCTATTGGAGAACAGTCAGTACTTC
NA	TRBV13	12	NA	TRBJ2-1	CASSLRGNEQFF	TGTGCCAGCAGCTTACGGGGCAATGAGCAGTTCTTC
TRBD2	TRBV30	16	NA	TRBJ2-3	CAWSPTLAGVADTQYF	TGTGCCTGGAGCCCGACATTAGCGGGAGTGGCAGATACGCAGTATTTT
NA	TRBV27	16	NA	TRBJ1-3	CASSLSGHSSGNTIYF	TGTGCCAGCAGTTTATCCGGACATAGCTCTGGAAACACCATATATTTT
NA	TRBV2	13	NA	TRBJ1-1	CASSGPAYTEAFF	TGTGCCAGCAGTGGGCCAGCGTACACTGAAGCTTTCTTT
NA	TRBV30	11	NA	TRBJ1-4	CSGTDAGSLFF	TGTTCCGGGACGGACGCGGGCAGTCTGTTTTTT
NA	TRBV5-6	13	NA	TRBJ1-5	CASSLGVNQPQHF	TGTGCCAGCAGCTTAGGGGTCAATCAGCCCCAGCATTTT
NA	TRBV6-1	13	NA	TRBJ2-7	CASRRGTGDEQYF	TGTGCCAGCAGGAGGGGGACCGGCGACGAGCAGTACTTC
NA	TRBV7-9	12	NA	TRBJ2-3	CASSPTGIEQYF	TGTGCCAGCAGCCCTACCGGTATAGAGCAGTATTTT
NA	TRBV7-2	15	NA	TRBJ1-1	CASSLGGAGTTEAFF	TGTGCCAGCAGCTTAGGCGGGGCAGGGACCACTGAAGCTTTCTTT
NA	TRBV21-1	16	NA	TRBJ1-6	CASSTRGQGSYSPLHF	TGTGCCAGCAGCACCCGGGGACAGGGGAGTTATTCACCCCTCCACTTT
TRBD1	TRBV6-5	16	NA	TRBJ2-7	CASSYSMQGAPNEQYF	TGTGCCAGCAGTTACTCGATGCAGGGGGCCCCTAACGAGCAGTACTTC
TRBD1	TRBV6-6	15	NA	TRBJ1-5	CASSSDRGRNQPQHF	TGTGCCAGCAGTTCGGACAGGGGGCGGAATCAGCCCCAGCATTTT
NA	TRBV6-5	14	NA	TRBJ1-1	CASSFTPLNTEAFF	TGTGCCAGCAGTTTTACCCCATTGAACACCGAAGCTTTCTTT
TRBD2	TRBV5-1	15	few	TRBJ2-1	CASSLAASGYNEQFF	TGCGCCAGCAGCTTGGCGGCTAGCGGTTACAATGAGCAGTTCTTC
NA	TRBV15	16	NA	TRBJ2-2	CATSRGRGWNTGELFF	TGTGCCACCAGCAGAGGGCGGGGTTGGAACACCGGGGAGCTGTTTTTT
NA	TRBV19	13	NA	TRBJ1-2	CASSIVTGYGYTF	TGTGCCAGTAGTATAGTTACAGGGTACGGCTACACCTTC
NA	TRBV5-1	11	NA	TRBJ2-7	CASSLVNEQYF	TGCGCCAGCAGCTTGGTCAACGAGCAGTACTTC
NA	TRBV7-9	14	NA	TRBJ1-2	CASSSSDRPYGYTF	TGTGCCAGCAGCTCGTCTGACAGGCCTTATGGCTACACCTTC
NA	TRBV11-2	16	NA	TRBJ1-2	CASSPLGNGLHYGYTF	TGTGCCAGCAGCCCACTAGGTAATGGGTTACACTATGGCTACACCTTC
NA	TRBV5-4	13	few	TRBJ1-2	CASSFGTNYGYTF	TGTGCCAGCAGCTTCGGGACTAACTATGGCTACACCTTC
NA	TRBV13	14	NA	TRBJ2-7	CASRSDSESYEQYF	TGTGCCAGTCGGAGCGATAGCGAGTCCTACGAGCAGTACTTC
NA	TRBV15	13	NA	TRBJ1-6	CATSRAGVSPLHF	TGTGCCACCAGCAGAGCCGGGGTTTCACCCCTCCACTTT
TRBD2	TRBV19	14	NA	TRBJ2-3	CASGGNGGTDTQYF	TGTGCCAGTGGAGGTAACGGGGGGACAGATACGCAGTATTTT
TRBD2	TRBV27	13	NA	TRBJ2-1	CATGLAGYNEQFF	TGTGCCACCGGACTAGCGGGGTACAATGAGCAGTTCTTC
NA	TRBV5-5	13	NA	TRBJ2-7	CASSFRQRDEQYF	TGTGCCAGCAGCTTTCGGCAGCGGGACGAGCAGTACTTC